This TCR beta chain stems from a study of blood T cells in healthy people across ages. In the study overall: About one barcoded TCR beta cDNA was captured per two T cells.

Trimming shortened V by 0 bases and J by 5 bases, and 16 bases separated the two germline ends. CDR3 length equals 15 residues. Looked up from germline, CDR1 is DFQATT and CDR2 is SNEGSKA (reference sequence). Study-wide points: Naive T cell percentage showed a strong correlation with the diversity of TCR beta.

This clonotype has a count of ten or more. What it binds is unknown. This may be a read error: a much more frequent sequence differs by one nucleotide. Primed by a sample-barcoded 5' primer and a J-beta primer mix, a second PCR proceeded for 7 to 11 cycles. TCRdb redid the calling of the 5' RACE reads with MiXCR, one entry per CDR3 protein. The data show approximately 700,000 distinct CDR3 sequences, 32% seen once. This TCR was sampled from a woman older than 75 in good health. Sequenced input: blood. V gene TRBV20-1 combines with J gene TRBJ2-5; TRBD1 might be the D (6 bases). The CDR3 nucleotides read TGCAGTGCTAGAGATAGGGCAGGGGACGGGGAGACCCAGTACTTC. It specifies CSARDRAGDGETQYF.